This T cell receptor (beta chain) emerged from a study of blood T cell repertoires in COVID-19 (dated by TCRdb to 2018 to 2020). Some background on the complete study: Samples from collaborators originated in the United States, Italy and Spain and spanned both the acute and convalescent phases of COVID-19. The material from the prospective study consisted of cDNA or gDNA derived from T cells, B-cell-depleted T cells, or PBMCs. Subjects who had been exposed to COVID-19, were actively infected with it, or had recovered from it provided the deeply sampled blood TCRbeta repertoires that made up the dataset. The repertoires were released in a freely available public database intended as a resource for research on the immune response to SARS-CoV-2. The samples were drawn from the first 160 participants of the ongoing ImmuneRACE study and from some 1,300 subjects provided by 6 global collaborators. Sample metadata almost always included a de-identified subject ID, COVID-19 status, age in years and sex. Where available, HLA class I and class II types were taken from metadata supplied by the sample provider and were not determined by assay-based typing. The paper's findings and limits, for the study overall: The amount of clinical and demographic metadata varied by source and participant and was provided uncurated.

With regard to this clone: The target of this receptor is not known. No qualities accompany the bases; no much larger clone lies one base away.

The immunoSEQ Assay, a bias-controlled multiplex PCR, was used to amplify TCRbeta CDR3 regions from genomic DNA. Per the original workflow: Nucleated cell counts per sample were estimated from amplification of reference gene primers within the assay. To quantify the absolute abundance of each unique TCRbeta CDR3 rearrangement, sequence reads were collapsed and filtered. For each sample, productive Simpson clonality was calculated by taking the square root of Simpson's diversity index across productive rearrangements. TCRdb carries this immuneACCESS record with in-frame sequences only. Its versions omit some clonotypes, under half of them owing to an unresolved V gene in the studies checked, with the rest unexplained. The V and J calls and clone size come from that table; D and trimming were worked out from the DNA. The sample yields under 200,000 clones; approximately 87% were counted once. The ten largest clonotypes hold under 5% of the sample.

The collaborating institutions used their own protocols to collect whole blood in K2EDTA tubes. For TCRbeta analysis, collaborator samples were shipped as frozen whole blood, as isolated PBMCs, or as DNA extracted from either sample type. Looking up the germline V gene (reference sequence) yields CDR1 MNHEY and CDR2 SMNVEV. The CDR3, from cysteine to phenylalanine, totals 13 residues. Solely the CDR3 DNA is kept, with 39 bases framed from the first base. V is reduced by 6 bases and J by 0 bases, leaving a spacing of 7 bases between them. The receptor was derived from a woman aged 70-85 years with acute or convalescent COVID-19. The sequence links TRBV27 to TRBJ2-3; the D gene identity is not certain. Sample: peripheral blood. The nucleotides read TGTGCCAGCAGCCATTTTAGCACAGATACGCAGTATTTT. Translated, this gives CASSHFSTDTQYF.